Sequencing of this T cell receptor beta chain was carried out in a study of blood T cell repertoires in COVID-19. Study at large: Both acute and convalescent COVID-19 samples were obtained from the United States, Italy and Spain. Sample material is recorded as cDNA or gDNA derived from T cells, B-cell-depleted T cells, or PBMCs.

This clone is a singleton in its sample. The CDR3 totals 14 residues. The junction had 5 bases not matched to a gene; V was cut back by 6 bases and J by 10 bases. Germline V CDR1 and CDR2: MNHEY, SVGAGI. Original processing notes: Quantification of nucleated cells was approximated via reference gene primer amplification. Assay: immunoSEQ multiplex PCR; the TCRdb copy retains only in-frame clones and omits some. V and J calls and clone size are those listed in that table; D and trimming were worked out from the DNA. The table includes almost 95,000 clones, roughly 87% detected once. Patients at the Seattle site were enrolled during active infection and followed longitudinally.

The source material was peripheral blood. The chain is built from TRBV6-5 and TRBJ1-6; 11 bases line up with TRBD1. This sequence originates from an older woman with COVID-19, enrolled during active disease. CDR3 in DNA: TGTGCCAGCAGCTGGGGACAGGGGGGCTCACCCCTCCACTTT. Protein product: CASSWGQGGSPLHF.